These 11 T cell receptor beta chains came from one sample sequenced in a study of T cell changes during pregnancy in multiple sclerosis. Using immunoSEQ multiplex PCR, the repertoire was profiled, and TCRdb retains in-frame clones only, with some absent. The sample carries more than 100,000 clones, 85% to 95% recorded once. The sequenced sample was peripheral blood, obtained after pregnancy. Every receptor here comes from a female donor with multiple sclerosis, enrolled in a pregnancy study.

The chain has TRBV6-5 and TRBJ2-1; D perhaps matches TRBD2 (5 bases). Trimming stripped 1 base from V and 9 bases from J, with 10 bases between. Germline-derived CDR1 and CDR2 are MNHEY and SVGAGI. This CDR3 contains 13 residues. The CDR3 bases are TGTGCCAGCAGTTACTATCTCAGCGGTGAGCAGTTCTTC. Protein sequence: CASSYYLSGEQFF.

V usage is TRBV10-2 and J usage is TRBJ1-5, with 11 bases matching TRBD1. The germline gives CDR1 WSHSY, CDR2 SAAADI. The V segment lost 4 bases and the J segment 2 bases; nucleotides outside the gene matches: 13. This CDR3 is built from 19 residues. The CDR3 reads CASSGGRDRGGNGNQPQHF. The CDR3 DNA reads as TGCGCCAGCAGTGGGGGCCGGGACAGGGGGGGGAATGGCAATCAGCCCCAGCATTTT.

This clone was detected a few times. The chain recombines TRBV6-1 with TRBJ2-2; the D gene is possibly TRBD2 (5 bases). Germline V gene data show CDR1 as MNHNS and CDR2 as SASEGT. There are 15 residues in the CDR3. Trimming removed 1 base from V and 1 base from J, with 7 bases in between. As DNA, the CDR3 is TGTGCCAGCAGTGAAGTCGGACTGAACACCGGGGAGCTGTTTTTT. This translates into CASSEVGLNTGELFF.

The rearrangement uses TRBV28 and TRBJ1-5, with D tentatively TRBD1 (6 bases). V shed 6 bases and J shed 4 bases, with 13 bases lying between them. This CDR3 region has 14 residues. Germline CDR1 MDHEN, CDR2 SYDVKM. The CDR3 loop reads CASRRRTGNQPQHF. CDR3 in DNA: TGTGCCAGCAGAAGGCGAACAGGGAATCAGCCCCAGCATTTT.

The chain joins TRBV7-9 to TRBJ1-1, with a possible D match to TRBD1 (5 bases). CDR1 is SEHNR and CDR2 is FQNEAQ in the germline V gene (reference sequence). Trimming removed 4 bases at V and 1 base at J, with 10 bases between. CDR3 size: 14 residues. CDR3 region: CASSSRTGNTEAFF. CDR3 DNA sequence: TGTGCCAGCAGCTCGAGAACAGGGAACACTGAAGCTTTCTTT.

The CDR3 region has the DNA TGTGCCAGCTCACCAAAGGAGTCTGGAAACACCATATATTTT. It translates to CASSPKESGNTIYF. The rearrangement links TRBV18 to TRBJ1-3; unclear D gene. CDR3 length equals 14 residues. V lost 2 bases, J lost 1 base, and 6 bases lay in between. Germline V gene data show CDR1 as KGHSH and CDR2 as LQKENI.

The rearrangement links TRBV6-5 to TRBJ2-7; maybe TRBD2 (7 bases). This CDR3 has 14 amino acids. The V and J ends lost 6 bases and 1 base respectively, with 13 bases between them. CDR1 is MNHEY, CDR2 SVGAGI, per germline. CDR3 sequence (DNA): TGTGCCAGCAGCCTGGAGGGGGGGTCCTACGAGCAGTACTTC. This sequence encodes CASSLEGGSYEQYF.

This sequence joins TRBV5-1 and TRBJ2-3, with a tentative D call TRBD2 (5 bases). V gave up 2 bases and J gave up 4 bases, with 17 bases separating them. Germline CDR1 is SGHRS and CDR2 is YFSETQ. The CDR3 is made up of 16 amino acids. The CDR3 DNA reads TGCGCCAGCAGCTTAGTAACTAGTAGGTTTTCAGATACGCAGTATTTT. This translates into CASSLVTSRFSDTQYF.

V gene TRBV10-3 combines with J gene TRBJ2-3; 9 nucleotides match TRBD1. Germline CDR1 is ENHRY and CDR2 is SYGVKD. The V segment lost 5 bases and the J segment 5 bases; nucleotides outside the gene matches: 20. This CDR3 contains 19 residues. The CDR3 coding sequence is TGTGCCATCAGTCGAACCGGGACAGGGTTTTCCTGGTTAGGAGATACGCAGTATTTT. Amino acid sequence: CAISRTGTGFSWLGDTQYF.

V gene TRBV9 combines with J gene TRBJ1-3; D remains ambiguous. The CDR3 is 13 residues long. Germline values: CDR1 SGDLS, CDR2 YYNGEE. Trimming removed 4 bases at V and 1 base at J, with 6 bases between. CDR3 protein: CASSSASGNTIYF. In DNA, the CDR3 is TGTGCCAGCAGCTCAGCGTCTGGAAACACCATATATTTT.

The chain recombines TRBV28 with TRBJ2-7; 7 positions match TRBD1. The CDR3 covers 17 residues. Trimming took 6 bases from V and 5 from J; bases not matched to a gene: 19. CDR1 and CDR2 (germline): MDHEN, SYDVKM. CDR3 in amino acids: CASSETGSPWLNNEQYF. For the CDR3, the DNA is TGTGCCAGCAGCGAGACAGGGAGCCCATGGTTAAATAACGAGCAGTACTTC.